This passage covers 27 T cell receptor beta chains from one sample sequenced in a study of graft-versus-host responses after intestinal transplantation. No antigen has been identified for these receptors. TCRdb's copy holds only in-frame clones and misses some; the assay was immunoSEQ multiplex PCR. The sample has around 95,000 clones, 87% seen once. This specimen consisted of unstimulated CD4+ T cells sorted from spleen or lymph node cells, obtained before transplant. These receptors originate from a human donor who was the organ donor for an intestinal transplant.

Here the CDR3 reads CASSDRGGGTEAFF. In DNA form, the CDR3 reads TGTGCCAGCAGTGACCGAGGGGGGGGCACTGAAGCTTTCTTT. The chain employs TRBV25-1 and TRBJ1-1, with D perhaps matching TRBD1 (6 bases). Trimming took off 3 bases at V and 4 bases at J, with 12 bases between the two ends. Germline values: CDR1 MGHDK, CDR2 SYGVNS. This CDR3 region has 14 residues.

This chain uses TRBV7-2 with TRBJ2-3; D ambiguous. Trimming left V 5 bases short and J 4 bases short, with 7 bases between. The CDR3 sequence is 12 residues long. Germline V gene sequence: CDR1 SGHTA, CDR2 FQGNSA. The CDR3 reads CASSKFADTQYF. The CDR3 coding sequence is TGTGCCAGCAGCAAGTTTGCAGATACGCAGTATTTT.

The chain joins TRBV19 to TRBJ2-2, with no clear D. Germline V gene data show CDR1 as LNHDA and CDR2 as SQIVND (reference sequence). V was pared by 7 bases and J by 0 bases, with 12 bases between. The CDR3 has 15 residues. In DNA form, the CDR3 reads TGTGCCAGTAATTCCGCCGCCTCGAACACCGGGGAGCTGTTTTTT. Its translation: CASNSAASNTGELFF. The whole variable domain, filled in from reference TRBV19 and TRBJ2-2, reads DGGITQSPKYLFRKEGQNVTLSCEQNLNHDAMYWYRQDPGQGLRLIYYSQIVNDFQKGDIAEGYSVSREKKESFPLTVTSAQKNPTAFYLCASNSAASNTGELFFGEGSRLTVL.

This clone came up once. The chain links TRBV6-5 to TRBJ2-2; unclear D gene. With 5 bases removed from V and 4 bases from J, the gap between germline ends came to 8 bases. The CDR3 totals 13 residues. The germline V gene encodes CDR1 MNHEY and CDR2 SVGAGI. The CDR3 region is CASSEAGTGELFF. As DNA, the CDR3 is TGTGCCAGCAGTGAAGCAGGCACCGGGGAGCTGTTTTTT.

The chain joins TRBV18 to TRBJ1-6, with TRBD1 identical over 7 bases. CDR1 is KGHSH and CDR2 is LQKENI in the germline V gene. The CDR3 has 16 amino acids. J lost 5 bases, V lost 6 bases, and 10 bases had no gene match. CDR3 sequence: CASSLLGTENNSPLHF. The CDR3 DNA sequence: TGTGCCAGCTCTCTCCTCGGGACAGAGAATAATTCACCCCTCCACTTT.

The chain recombines TRBV28 with TRBJ1-2, with D perhaps TRBD1 (6 bases). Per the germline V gene, CDR1 is MDHEN and CDR2 is SYDVKM. This CDR3 has 14 residues. Trimming took off 4 bases at V and 2 bases at J, with 11 bases between the two ends. This chain's CDR3 is CASSSIQGNYGYTF. The DNA of the CDR3 is TGTGCCAGCAGTTCCATACAGGGAAACTATGGCTACACCTTC.

This clone is a singleton in its sample. The genes are TRBV5-6 and TRBJ2-1; D gene ambiguous. CDR1 and CDR2 (germline): SGHDT, YYEEEE. The V gene lost 3 bases and the J gene lost 2 bases, with 15 bases spanning the gap. CDR3 length equals 16 residues. The CDR3 is CASSSRVVLTYNEQFF. CDR3 DNA sequence: TGTGCCAGCAGCTCCCGCGTGGTACTGACCTACAATGAGCAGTTCTTC. The full variable domain, rest sourced from reference TRBV5-6 and TRBJ2-1, is DAGVTQSPTHLIKTRGQQVTLRCSPKSGHDTVSWYQQALGQGPQFIFQYYEEEERQRGNFPDRFSGHQFPNYSSELNVNALLLGDSALYLCASSSRVVLTYNEQFFGPGTRLTVL.

V and J are TRBV7-6 and TRBJ2-1; 9 positions match TRBD2. CDR1 is SGHVS and CDR2 is FNYEAQ in the germline V gene. The junction had 12 bases not matched to a gene; V was cut back by 0 bases and J by 0 bases. The CDR3 sequence is 20 residues long. This CDR3 is CASSLAGSGGFRSSYNEQFF. DNA for the CDR3: TGTGCCAGCAGCTTAGCGGGTAGCGGGGGATTCAGGAGCTCCTACAATGAGCAGTTCTTC.

The rearrangement joins TRBV11-1 to TRBJ2-5; weak D call: TRBD2 (7 bases). The CDR3 runs to 15 residues. Germline lookup yields CDR1 SGHAT and CDR2 FQDESV (reference sequence). V was clipped by 5 bases and J by 5 bases, with 18 bases between them. CDR3 DNA sequence: TGTGCCAGCAGCCCCGAGGGGGGGGCGGGGGAGACCCAGTACTTC. Amino acids: CASSPEGGAGETQYF.

The chain has TRBV27 and TRBJ1-1; no reliable D call. The V end was cut by 4 bases, the J end by 1 base, with 4 bases between. The CDR3 totals 12 residues. Looked up from germline, CDR1 is MNHEY and CDR2 is SMNVEV (reference sequence). CDR3 protein: CASSSWNTEAFF. The CDR3 nucleotides are TGTGCCAGCAGTTCCTGGAACACTGAAGCTTTCTTT.

The V and J genes are TRBV27 and TRBJ1-1; possible D gene TRBD1, 6 bases. This CDR3 region has 15 residues. Between the trimmed V and J ends, which lost 5 bases and 5 bases, there was a span of 18 bases. Germline V gives CDR1 MNHEY, CDR2 SMNVEV (reference sequence). DNA of the CDR3: TGTGCCAGCAGTCTGTGGAAGGGACAAGGGACTGAAGCTTTCTTT. As protein: CASSLWKGQGTEAFF.

J is TRBJ1-5 and V is TRBV6-5; 8 bases agree with TRBD1. V dropped 2 bases and J dropped 7; count of bases not matched to a gene: 4. The CDR3 is 14 amino acids. Looked up from germline, CDR1 is MNHEY and CDR2 is SVGAGI. CDR3 region: CASSYGQGGQPQHF. As DNA, the CDR3 is TGTGCCAGCAGTTACGGACAGGGAGGACAGCCCCAGCATTTT.

The chain carries TRBV7-2 and TRBJ2-1, with 8 bases aligning to TRBD1. The CDR3 has 15 amino acids. In germline, CDR1 is SGHTA, CDR2 FQGNSA. J was trimmed by 5 bases and V by 1 base; bases with no gene match: 4. The CDR3 loop is CASSLEGQVHNEQFF. DNA of the CDR3: TGTGCCAGCAGCTTAGAGGGACAGGTCCACAATGAGCAGTTCTTC.

The V gene is TRBV7-2, the J gene TRBJ2-2; 11 bases are a match to TRBD2. This CDR3 has 18 residues. Looked up from germline, CDR1 is SGHTA and CDR2 is FQGNSA. V was clipped by 1 base and J by 4 bases; unmatched bases: 8. In nucleotides, the CDR3 is TGTGCCAGCAGCTTAGGGCTAGCGGGGGGCCCGGGCACCGGGGAGCTGTTTTTT. Its protein is CASSLGLAGGPGTGELFF.

V usage is TRBV5-1 and J usage is TRBJ2-3, with D tentatively TRBD2 (6 bases). The CDR3 has 12 residues. CDR1 and CDR2 (germline): SGHRS, YFSETQ. V shed 4 bases and J shed 6 bases, with 9 bases lying between them. This CDR3 is CASSGGIDTQYF. Here the CDR3 DNA reads TGCGCCAGCAGCGGGGGGATTGATACGCAGTATTTT. Using reference TRBV5-1 and TRBJ2-3 for the parts outside the CDR3, the full variable domain is KAGVTQTPRYLIKTRGQQVTLSCSPISGHRSVSWYQQTPGQGLQFLFEYFSETQRNKGNFPGRFSGRQFSNSRSEMNVSTLELGDSALYLCASSGGIDTQYFGPGTRLTVL.

This chain uses TRBV7-2 with TRBJ2-2; the D is unclear. This CDR3 spans 15 amino acids. Germline values: CDR1 SGHTA, CDR2 FQGNSA. The V and J ends lost 5 bases and 3 bases respectively, with 13 bases between them. In DNA form, the CDR3 reads TGTGCCAGCAGCGCAGTAGGCCTTTACACCGGGGAGCTGTTTTTT. Translation: CASSAVGLYTGELFF.

This clone was seen a few times. J is TRBJ1-2 and V is TRBV6-5; 9 nucleotides agree with TRBD1. The CDR3 contains 14 residues. The germline V gene encodes CDR1 MNHEY and CDR2 SVGAGI. Trimming removed 2 bases from V and 6 bases from J; junction bases left unmatched: 4. The CDR3 here is CASSYLTGGDGYTF. In nucleotides, the CDR3 is TGTGCCAGCAGTTACCTCACAGGGGGCGATGGCTACACCTTC.

The chain combines TRBV19 with TRBJ1-5, with D possibly TRBD1 on 6 matching bases. This CDR3 is 12 amino acids long. V was cut by 4 bases and J by 6 bases, with 7 bases left in between. Germline V CDR1 and CDR2: LNHDA, SQIVND (reference sequence). CDR3 residues: CASSNRAQPQHF. The DNA for the CDR3 is TGTGCCAGTAGTAACAGGGCTCAGCCCCAGCATTTT. Combining the CDR3 with reference TRBV19 and TRBJ1-5 gives the whole variable domain DGGITQSPKYLFRKEGQNVTLSCEQNLNHDAMYWYRQDPGQGLRLIYYSQIVNDFQKGDIAEGYSVSREKKESFPLTVTSAQKNPTAFYLCASSNRAQPQHFGDGTRLSIL.

This clone turned up a few times. The rearrangement joins TRBV19 to TRBJ2-2; 9 nucleotides align to TRBD2. The CDR3 loop spans 14 amino acids. Trimming cost V 10 bases and J 5 bases; bases outside gene matches: 8. From germline, CDR1 is LNHDA and CDR2 SQIVND (reference sequence). CDR3 amino acids: CATAIAGETGELFF. CDR3 nucleotide sequence: TGTGCCACCGCGATAGCGGGGGAGACCGGGGAGCTGTTTTTT.

The chain has TRBV28 and TRBJ2-3; TRBD2 matches 7 bases. V was pared by 6 bases and J by 3 bases, with 6 bases of the junction left unmatched. CDR1 is MDHEN and CDR2 is SYDVKM in the germline V gene. The CDR3 runs to 14 residues. The CDR3 DNA reads as TGTGCCAGCAGGGATCGGGGAGGGACAGATACGCAGTATTTT. Its translation: CASRDRGGTDTQYF. The full variable domain, in which reference TRBV28 and TRBJ2-3 provide the parts outside the CDR3, is DVKVTQSSRYLVKRTGEKVFLECVQDMDHENMFWYRQDPGLGLRLIYFSYDVKMKEKGDIPEGYSVSREKKERFSLILESASTNQTSMYLCASRDRGGTDTQYFGPGTRLTVL.

This rearrangement joins TRBV6-1 to TRBJ1-6; weak D call: TRBD1 (6 bases). The V and J ends lost 8 bases and 11 bases respectively, with 22 bases between them. The germline V gene encodes CDR1 MNHNS and CDR2 SASEGT. CDR3 length: 15 residues. The CDR3 loop reads CASGRGGRQKTPLHF. The CDR3 DNA reads TGTGCCAGCGGCCGGGGGGGCCGGCAGAAGACACCCCTCCACTTT.

The chain has TRBV5-1 and TRBJ2-2, with 7 bases that match TRBD1. This CDR3 is built from 15 residues. Germline CDR1 is SGHRS and CDR2 is YFSETQ. V shed 6 bases, J shed 7 bases, and the junction held 12 bases outside the gene matches. In DNA form, the CDR3 reads TGCGCCAGCACCCCCGCAGGGGGTACGAACGGGGAGCTGTTTTTT. Translation: CASTPAGGTNGELFF.

This chain links TRBV18 with TRBJ2-4, with D uncertain. CDR1 and CDR2 from the germline V gene are KGHSH and LQKENI. Trimming removed 3 bases at V and 8 bases at J, with 8 bases between. The CDR3 covers 12 residues. The CDR3 spells CASSPRRDIQYF. CDR3 nucleotides: TGTGCCAGCTCACCGCGTAGGGACATTCAGTACTTC.

This chain joins TRBV28 and TRBJ1-4; 7 bases map to TRBD1. Trimming at V came to 3 bases and at J to 7 bases, leaving 5 bases not matched to a gene. The CDR3 length is 14 residues. The V gene's germline CDR1 is MDHEN and CDR2 SYDVKM. The chain's CDR3 is CASSLAGGGEKLFF. CDR3 DNA sequence: TGTGCCAGCAGTTTGGCAGGGGGAGGTGAAAAACTGTTTTTT.

This chain connects TRBV6-1 to TRBJ2-3, with 7 bases that match TRBD2. The CDR3 length is 14 residues. V was pared by 11 bases and J by 2 bases, with 10 bases of the junction left unmatched. Germline V CDR1 and CDR2: MNHNS, SASEGT. CDR3 DNA sequence: TGTGCCGGAAGGAAGCGGGGATCCACAGATACGCAGTATTTT. This translates into CAGRKRGSTDTQYF.

The rearrangement uses TRBV18 and TRBJ2-7; TRBD1 agrees at 7 bases. J lost 2 bases, V lost 6 bases, and 13 bases had no gene match. The CDR3 runs 16 residues. Germline V CDR1 and CDR2: KGHSH, LQKENI. CDR3 sequence reads: CASSHAGTVKTYEQYF. Here the CDR3 DNA reads TGTGCCAGCTCTCACGCCGGGACAGTAAAGACCTACGAGCAGTACTTC.

This chain links TRBV4-2 with TRBJ2-2, with TRBD2 as a possible D gene (6 bases). This CDR3 is built from 15 residues. V lost 0 bases to trimming and J lost 7 bases, with 12 bases between them. Germline V gene sequence: CDR1 LGHNA, CDR2 YNFKEQ. In DNA form, the CDR3 reads TGTGCCAGCAGCCAAGAGGCGATGGAGGGCGGGGAGCTGTTTTTT. Translation: CASSQEAMEGGELFF.